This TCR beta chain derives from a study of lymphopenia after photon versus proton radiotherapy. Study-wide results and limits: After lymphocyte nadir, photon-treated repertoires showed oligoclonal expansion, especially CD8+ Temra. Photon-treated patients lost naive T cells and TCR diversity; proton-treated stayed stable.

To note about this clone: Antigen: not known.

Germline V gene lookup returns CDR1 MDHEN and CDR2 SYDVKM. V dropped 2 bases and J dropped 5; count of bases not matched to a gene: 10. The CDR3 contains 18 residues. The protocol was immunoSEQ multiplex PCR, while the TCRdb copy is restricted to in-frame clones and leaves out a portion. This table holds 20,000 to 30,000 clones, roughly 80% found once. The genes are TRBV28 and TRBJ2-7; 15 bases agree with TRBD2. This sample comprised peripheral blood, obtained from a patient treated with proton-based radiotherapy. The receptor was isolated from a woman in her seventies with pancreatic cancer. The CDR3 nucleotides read TGTGCCAGCAGTTTACGCGGGACTAGCGGGAGGTGGAGGGACGAGCAGTACTTC. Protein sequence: CASSLRGTSGRWRDEQYF.